This TCR beta chain is drawn from a study of T cell repertoires in ileal Crohn's disease. At the level of the study: About 37% were active smokers at surgery; median disease duration was roughly eight years.

V shed 1 base, J shed 0 bases, and the junction held 2 bases outside the gene matches. From germline, CDR1 is SNHLY and CDR2 FYNNEI. The CDR3 has 17 amino acids. As for this clone: Its antigen is not identified.

Data came from immunoSEQ multiplex PCR; TCRdb stores just in-frame clones and leaves some out. This sample yields about 4,500 clones, of which more than 60% are seen a single time; under 20% belongs to the top ten. Study-wide points: Compared with non-smokers, active smokers at surgery showed more clonal expansions.

The clonotype was recovered from an adult with Crohn's disease. This chain connects TRBV2 to TRBJ2-4, with 11 bases fitting TRBD1. The material sequenced was ileal tissue. Here the CDR3 reads CASSEGTGGLAKNIQYF. The CDR3 DNA is TGTGCCAGCAGTGAAGGGACAGGGGGCTTAGCCAAAAACATTCAGTACTTC.